The rows below give T cell receptor beta chains drawn from one sample of a study of blood T cell repertoires in COVID-19. Sequencing was performed with immunoSEQ multiplex PCR; in TCRdb, only in-frame clones are kept and a portion is missing. The sample has 300,000 to 400,000 clones; around nine tenths are singletons. Sequencing used peripheral blood. The source is a woman under 30 who had recovered from COVID-19. The CDR3 runs from the conserved cysteine through the conserved F or W. D genes are given only for firm matches.

D gene	V gene	J gene	CDR3 protein	CDR3 DNA
.	TRBV27	TRBJ2-2	CASSFERRPLNTGELFF	TGTGCCAGCAGTTTCGAGCGGAGACCCCTTAACACCGGGGAGCTGTTTTTT
.	TRBV3-1/TRBV3-2	TRBJ2-2	CASSQIEPTPGKNTGELFF	TGTGCCAGCAGCCAAATAGAACCTACCCCCGGGAAGAACACCGGGGAGCTGTTTTTT
.	TRBV2	TRBJ2-1	CASSPTTNGEQFF	TGTGCCAGCAGTCCAACTACTAACGGGGAGCAGTTCTTC
TRBD2	TRBV9	TRBJ2-5	CASSAGPASGRGETQYF	TGTGCCAGCAGCGCCGGACCCGCTAGCGGAAGGGGAGAGACCCAGTACTTC
TRBD1	TRBV27	TRBJ1-1	CASSAGGRNTEAFF	TGTGCCAGCAGTGCAGGGGGAAGGAACACTGAAGCTTTCTTT
.	TRBV12-3/TRBV12-4	TRBJ2-5	CASSTTKETQYF	TGTGCCAGCAGTACTACGAAGGAGACCCAGTACTTC
TRBD2	TRBV2	TRBJ2-1	CASSRTSGFSGEQFF	TGTGCCAGCAGCCGGACTAGCGGGTTCTCAGGTGAGCAGTTCTTC
.	TRBV6-1	TRBJ2-3	CASSEWGVSVTDTQYF	TGTGCCAGCAGTGAATGGGGGGTCAGCGTCACAGATACGCAGTATTTT
.	TRBV18	TRBJ1-6	CASSPSSSNSPLHF	TGTGCCAGCTCACCTTCTAGTTCAAATTCACCCCTCCACTTT
.	TRBV10-3	TRBJ1-2	CAISLTPGTPNYGYTF	TGTGCCATCAGCCTCACGCCAGGAACCCCTAACTATGGCTACACCTTC
TRBD1	TRBV6-5	TRBJ1-2	CASRGGQGNYQGYTF	TGTGCCAGCAGAGGTGGACAGGGGAATTATCAGGGCTACACCTTC
.	TRBV7-2	TRBJ2-5	CASSSRAGPQTQYF	TGTGCCAGCAGCTCTAGGGCAGGGCCACAGACCCAGTACTTC
.	TRBV19	TRBJ1-5	CASSARQRSNQPQHF	TGTGCCAGTAGTGCCAGACAGAGAAGCAATCAGCCCCAGCATTTT
.	TRBV18	TRBJ1-6	CASSPEMGVSPLHF	TGTGCCAGCTCACCGGAGATGGGAGTATCACCCCTCCACTTT
.	TRBV6-2/TRBV6-3	TRBJ1-1	CASSYQGGNTEAFF	TGTGCCAGCAGTTACCAGGGCGGTAACACTGAAGCTTTCTTT
.	TRBV18	TRBJ1-6	CASFRDINNSPLHF	TGTGCCAGCTTCCGGGACATCAATAATTCACCCCTCCACTTT
.	TRBV2	TRBJ1-4	CASSEQTTNEKLFF	TGTGCCAGCAGTGAACAAACAACTAATGAAAAACTGTTTTTT